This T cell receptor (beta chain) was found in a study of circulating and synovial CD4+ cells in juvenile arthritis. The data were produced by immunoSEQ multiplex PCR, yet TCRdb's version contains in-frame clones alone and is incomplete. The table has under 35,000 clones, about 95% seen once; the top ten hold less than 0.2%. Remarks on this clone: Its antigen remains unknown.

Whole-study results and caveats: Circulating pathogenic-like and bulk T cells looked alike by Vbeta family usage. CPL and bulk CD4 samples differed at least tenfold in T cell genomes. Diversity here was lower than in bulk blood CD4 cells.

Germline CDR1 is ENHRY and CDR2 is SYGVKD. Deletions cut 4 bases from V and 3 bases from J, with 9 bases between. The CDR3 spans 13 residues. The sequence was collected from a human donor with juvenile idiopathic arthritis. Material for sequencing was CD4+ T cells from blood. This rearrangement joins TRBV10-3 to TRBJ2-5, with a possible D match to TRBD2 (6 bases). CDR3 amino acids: CAISGVAEETQYF. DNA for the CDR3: TGTGCCATCAGTGGGGTAGCGGAAGAGACCCAGTACTTC.